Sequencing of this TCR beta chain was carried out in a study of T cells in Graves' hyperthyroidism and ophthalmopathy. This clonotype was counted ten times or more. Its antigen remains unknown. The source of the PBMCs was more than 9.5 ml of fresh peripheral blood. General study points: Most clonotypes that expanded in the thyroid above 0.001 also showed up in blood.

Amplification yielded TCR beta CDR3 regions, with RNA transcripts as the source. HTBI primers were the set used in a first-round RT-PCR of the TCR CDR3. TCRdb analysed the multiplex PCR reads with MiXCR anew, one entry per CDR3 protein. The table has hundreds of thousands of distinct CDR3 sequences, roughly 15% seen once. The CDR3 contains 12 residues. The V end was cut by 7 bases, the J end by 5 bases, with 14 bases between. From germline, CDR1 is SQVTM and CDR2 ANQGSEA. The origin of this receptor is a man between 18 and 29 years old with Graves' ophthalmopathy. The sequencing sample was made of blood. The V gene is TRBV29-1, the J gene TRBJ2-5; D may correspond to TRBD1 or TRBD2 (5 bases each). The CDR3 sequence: CSAGTEGETQYF. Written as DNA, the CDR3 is TGCAGCGCCGGGACCGAGGGGGAGACCCAGTACTTC.